This T cell receptor beta chain was documented in a study of control samples from healthy donors and cancer patients. Profiling relied on immunoSEQ multiplex PCR, and the TCRdb table lists in-frame clones only, not all of them. The data hold around 130,000 clones, with roughly nine tenths observed a single time. Germline CDR1 is LNHNV and CDR2 is YYDKDF (reference sequence). With 0 bases removed from V and 5 bases from J, the gap between germline ends came to 13 bases. The CDR3 is made up of 15 amino acids. What was sequenced was PBMCs. The clonotype originates from a man over 45 with head and neck cancer. The chain recombines TRBV15 with TRBJ1-1; D perhaps matches TRBD1 (5 bases). CDR3 loop: CATSRDYQGGTEAFF. CDR3 nucleotide sequence: TGTGCCACCAGCAGAGATTATCAGGGAGGAACTGAAGCTTTCTTT.